The next 6 T cell receptor beta chains were all read from a single sample in a study of CD8 T cells in Susac syndrome (dated 2019 in TCRdb). Libraries came from the immunoSEQ multiplex PCR assay. RNA was extracted using the RNeasy kit, and about 0.5 to 1 ug of the RNA was reverse transcribed with random hexamers. The public reads were run again by TCRdb, first through fastp at Q25 and then through MiXCR, and only productive beta chains were kept. Here each entry gathers all rows of one CDR3 protein and keeps the most common genes and DNA. The table for this sample lists hundreds of thousands of distinct CDR3 sequences; around 93% of them were counted only once. The top ten clones comprise around 0.082% of the sample. The sequencing sample was made of CD4+ T cells from PBMCs. These receptors all stem from a human donor with multiple sclerosis.

This clonotype was counted a single time. The rearrangement links TRBV2 to TRBJ1-6, with a tentative D call TRBD1 (5 bases). V lost 6 bases and J 16 bases, leaving 16 bases between the germline ends. This CDR3 is built from 12 residues. The V gene's germline CDR1 is SNHLY and CDR2 FYNNEI. CDR3 nucleotide sequence: TGTGCCAGCAGCTTTTTGGGGCTCCAGCTCCACTTT. Encoded protein: CASSFLGLQLHF.

The rearrangement links TRBV2 to TRBJ2-5; D remains unclear. V was pared by 7 bases and J by 9 bases, with 12 bases between. Germline V gene sequence: CDR1 SNHLY, CDR2 FYNNEI. This CDR3 region has 11 residues. The CDR3 region has the DNA TGTGCCAGCACCTCCAATGAGCCCCAGTACTTC. Translated, it gives CASTSNEPQYF.

In DNA, the CDR3 is TGTGCCAGCAGGCAGGGAGATGAGCAGTTCTTC. Translated: CASRQGDEQFF. J is TRBJ2-1 and V is TRBV3-1; the D gene could be TRBD1 or TRBD2 (5 bases each). With 6 bases removed from V and 8 bases from J, the gap between germline ends came to 8 bases. The CDR3 contains 11 residues. CDR1 and CDR2 (germline): LGHDT, YNNKEL (reference sequence).

The chain carries TRBV2 and TRBJ2-7; D unresolved. Germline V lookup: CDR1 SNHLY, CDR2 FYNNEI. The CDR3 loop spans 14 amino acids. V was pared by 6 bases and J by 0 bases, with 12 bases between. The CDR3: CASRAVESSYEQYF. CDR3 nucleotides: TGTGCCAGCAGGGCAGTCGAGAGCTCCTACGAGCAGTACTTC.

The gene calls are TRBV20-1 and TRBJ1-5, with TRBD1 as a possible D gene (5 bases). This CDR3 contains 14 residues. Germline lookup yields CDR1 DFQATT and CDR2 SNEGSKA (reference sequence). Trimming shortened V by 2 bases and J by 3 bases, and 11 bases separated the two germline ends. CDR3 residues: CSARRQGVNQPQHF. The DNA of the CDR3 is TGCAGTGCTAGACGGCAGGGAGTCAATCAGCCCCAGCATTTT.

The V gene is TRBV27, the J gene TRBJ1-6; a weak D match, TRBD1 (5 bases). Germline assignment: CDR1 MNHEY and CDR2 SMNVEV (reference sequence). This CDR3 is built from 15 residues. Trimming cost V 4 bases and J 7 bases, with 14 bases left between them. The CDR3 region is CASSYAGIENSPLHF. Written as DNA, the CDR3 is TGTGCCAGCAGTTATGCAGGGATCGAAAATTCACCCCTCCACTTT.